This note documents a single T cell receptor beta chain sequence. The entry originates in a study of blood T cell repertoires in COVID-19. Study background: T cells, B-cell-depleted T cells, or PBMCs supplied cDNA or gDNA.

Germline V gene data show CDR1 as SGHDN and CDR2 as FVKESK. The CDR3 length is 17 residues. J was trimmed by 0 bases and V by 0 bases; bases with no gene match: 5. Allocation to cohorts depended on clinical history reported by the participants. Some clones are missing from TCRdb's copy, which holds only in-frame ones; the method was immunoSEQ multiplex PCR. The sample has 250,000 to 350,000 clones, less than 85% seen once. The chain employs TRBV14 and TRBJ2-3, with TRBD2 identical over 8 bases. Specimen: PBMCs or T cells enriched from blood (not recorded which). The TCR sequence derives from a woman in her forties or fifties who had recovered from COVID-19. DNA of the CDR3: TGTGCCAGCAGCCAAGAAGTACTAGCGGATAGCACAGATACGCAGTATTTT. This encodes CASSQEVLADSTDTQYF.